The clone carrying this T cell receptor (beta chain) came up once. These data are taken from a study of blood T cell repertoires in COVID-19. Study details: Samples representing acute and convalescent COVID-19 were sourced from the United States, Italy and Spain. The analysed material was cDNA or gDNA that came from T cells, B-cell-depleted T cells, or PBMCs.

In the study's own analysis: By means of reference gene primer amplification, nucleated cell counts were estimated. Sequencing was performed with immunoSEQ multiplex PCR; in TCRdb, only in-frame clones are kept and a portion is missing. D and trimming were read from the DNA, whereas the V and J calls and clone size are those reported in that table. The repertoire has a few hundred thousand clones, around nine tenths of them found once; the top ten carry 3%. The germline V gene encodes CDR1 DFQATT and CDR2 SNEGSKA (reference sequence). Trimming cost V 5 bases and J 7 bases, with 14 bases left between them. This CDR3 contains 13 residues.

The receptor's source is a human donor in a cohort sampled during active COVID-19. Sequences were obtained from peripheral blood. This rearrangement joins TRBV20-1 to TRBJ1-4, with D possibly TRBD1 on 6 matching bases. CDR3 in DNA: TGCAGTGCTGGTGGGGGAGGGGGTGAAAAACTGTTTTTT. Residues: CSAGGGGGEKLFF.